The clone carrying this TCR beta chain was recorded a few times. What it binds is not known. CDR3 length: 15 amino acids. The germline V gene has CDR1 SGHRS and CDR2 YFSETQ. The V segment lost 2 bases and the J segment 1 base; nucleotides outside the gene matches: 4. This entry comes from a study of CD8+ T cells in alopecia areata. Study-wide results and limits: Affected lesional scalp, above all in alopecia totalis/universalis, was more clonal than normal scalp. Clarity of TCR sharing across patients fell short of that in mice, possibly HLA-related. In scalp samples, resident alphabeta T cells of normal skin are also sequenced.

PBMCs served as the source from which CD4+ and CD8+ T cells were sorted. Extraction and reverse transcription of RNA yielded cDNA as the sequencing template. Only in-frame clones appear in the TCRdb table, and some are missing; sequencing was by immunoSEQ multiplex PCR. The sample shows some 200,000 clones, about 61% of them seen only once. The sample was CD8+ T cells sorted from blood. The J gene is TRBJ2-3, the V gene TRBV5-1, with 7 positions matching TRBD2. The sequence derives from a human donor in good health. CDR3 region: CASSFRGVGTDTQYF. The DNA of the CDR3 is TGCGCCAGCAGCTTCCGGGGGGTCGGCACAGATACGCAGTATTTT.